Below are 8 T cell receptor beta chains sequenced from a single sample in a study of blood T cell repertoires in COVID-19 (dated by TCRdb to the early 2020s). Library preparation employed the immunoSEQ multiplex PCR assay. Entries here come from immuneACCESS through TCRdb and include only in-frame sequences with V and J called. Some clones fail to appear in such tables; in the studies checked, an unresolved V gene covers under half of the shortfall, and the cause of the remainder is unknown. This sample comprises about 220,000 clones, 88% of them detected only once. Just over 2.5% of the sample comes from the top ten. What was sequenced was PBMCs or T cells enriched from blood (not recorded which). Receptors were obtained from a woman in her thirties who had recovered from COVID-19.

This clone was picked up one time. The chain recombines TRBV5-1 with TRBJ2-5; 7 nucleotides align to TRBD2. Germline lookup yields CDR1 SGHRS and CDR2 YFSETQ. V lost 4 bases to trimming and J lost 2 bases; unmatched junction nucleotides: 5. The CDR3 has 14 residues. CDR3 coding DNA: TGCGCCAGCAGCGCCTGGGGGGGGCAAGAGACCCAGTACTTC. Protein sequence: CASSAWGGQETQYF.

The chain links TRBV19 to TRBJ2-1, with D maybe TRBD2 (6 bases). V was clipped by 3 bases and J by 8 bases, with 11 bases between them. Germline CDR1 and CDR2: LNHDA and SQIVND (reference sequence). CDR3 length: 13 amino acids. The CDR3 region has the DNA TGTGCCAGTAGTATCCTAGCGTCGGATGAGCAGTTCTTC. It specifies CASSILASDEQFF.

The CDR3, as DNA: TGCGCCAGCAGCTCCCAGGGTTGGCAGTTCTTC. Translated, it gives CASSSQGWQFF. J is TRBJ2-1 and V is TRBV5-1; possible D gene TRBD1, 5 bases. There are 11 residues in the CDR3. The V gene's germline CDR1 is SGHRS and CDR2 YFSETQ. V was clipped by 3 bases and J by 12 bases, with 10 bases between them.

This clone has only one observation. The gene calls are TRBV6-2 or TRBV6-3 and TRBJ1-1; D remains unclear. Per the germline V gene, CDR1 is MNHEY and CDR2 is SVGEGT. The CDR3 spans 14 residues. Trimming left V 4 bases short and J 0 bases short, with 9 bases between. Written as DNA, the CDR3 is TGTGCCAGCAGTTCAACAGACATGAACACTGAAGCTTTCTTT. Translated: CASSSTDMNTEAFF.

The gene calls are TRBV5-1 and TRBJ2-2; TRBD1 matches at 8 bases. CDR3 length: 16 amino acids. The V and J ends lost 0 bases and 3 bases, in that order; junction bases with no gene match: 4. The germline V gene encodes CDR1 SGHRS and CDR2 YFSETQ. The DNA of the CDR3 is TGCGCCAGCAGCTTGGAGGGGGACAGGTACACCGGGGAGCTGTTTTTT. Its translation is CASSLEGDRYTGELFF.

The chain couples TRBV7-8 to TRBJ1-2, with a weak D call TRBD1 (6 bases). Trimming shortened V by 5 bases and J by 2 bases, and 12 bases separated the two germline ends. The CDR3 covers 14 residues. The germline CDR1 and CDR2 sequences are SGHVS and FQNEAQ. The CDR3, as DNA: TGTGCCAGCAGCAGAACAGGGACGAACTATGGCTACACCTTC. Translating it yields CASSRTGTNYGYTF.

The chain has TRBV4-2 and TRBJ1-4, with a tentative D call TRBD1 (6 bases). Germline CDR1 reads LGHNA; CDR2 reads YNFKEQ. V was trimmed by 1 base and J by 6 bases, leaving 6 bases between them. The CDR3 extends over 13 amino acids. The CDR3 protein is CASSQAGDEKLFF. The CDR3 nucleotides read TGTGCCAGCAGCCAAGCAGGGGATGAAAAACTGTTTTTT.

V gene TRBV5-6 combines with J gene TRBJ1-1, with D uncertain. V was clipped by 2 bases and J by 0 bases, with 8 bases between them. Germline CDR1 and CDR2: SGHDT and YYEEEE. The CDR3 spans 14 residues. The CDR3 coding sequence is TGTGCCAGCAGCTTACCAGGCATGAACACTGAAGCTTTCTTT. As protein: CASSLPGMNTEAFF.